Below are 8 T cell receptor beta chains sequenced from a single sample in a study of T cell responses to AZD1222 COVID-19 vaccine. Data came from immunoSEQ multiplex PCR; TCRdb stores just in-frame clones and leaves some out. The sample records roughly 150,000 clones, 70% to 90% being singletons. This sample comprised peripheral blood, obtained after recovery from COVID-19. The receptors derive from an adult who had recovered from COVID-19.

The chain uses TRBV5-4 and TRBJ2-1, with D tentatively TRBD1 or TRBD2 (6 bases each). Germline V gene sequence: CDR1 SGHNT, CDR2 YYREEE (reference sequence). The CDR3 is 15 amino acids. Trimming took off 1 base at V and 0 bases at J, with 8 bases between the two ends. The CDR3 sequence is CASSLRGLSYNEQFF. The CDR3 nucleotides read TGTGCCAGCAGCTTGCGGGGGCTCTCCTACAATGAGCAGTTCTTC.

This chain uses TRBV7-2 with TRBJ1-1, with D unresolved. The V end was cut by 7 bases, the J end by 4 bases, with 10 bases between. Germline V CDR1 and CDR2: SGHTA, FQGNSA. This CDR3 is built from 12 residues. The CDR3 protein is CASTLLGTEAFF. DNA for the CDR3: TGTGCCAGCACCCTGTTGGGCACTGAAGCTTTCTTT.

The chain is built from TRBV27 and TRBJ1-1; 7 bases line up with TRBD1. Germline CDR1 MNHEY, CDR2 SMNVEV (reference sequence). CDR3 length: 15 amino acids. V shed 2 bases and J 0 bases; nucleotides not matched to a gene: 3. The CDR3 spells CASSLQQGLNTEAFF. CDR3 DNA: TGTGCCAGCAGTTTACAACAGGGGCTGAACACTGAAGCTTTCTTT.

The chain couples TRBV6-5 to TRBJ2-2; the D gene is possibly TRBD2 (6 bases). The V gene lost 6 bases and the J gene lost 0 bases, with 11 bases spanning the gap. CDR1 and CDR2 from the germline V gene are MNHEY and SVGAGI. The CDR3 consists of 15 residues. In DNA, the CDR3 is TGTGCCAGCAGCTTCCCGGGAGCGAACACCGGGGAGCTGTTTTTT. The encoded protein is CASSFPGANTGELFF.

The chain uses TRBV29-1 and TRBJ1-1; D is possibly TRBD1 (5 bases). The V gene lost 5 bases and the J gene lost 2 bases, with 18 bases spanning the gap. This CDR3 has 15 residues. Germline-derived CDR1 and CDR2 are SQVTM and ANQGSEA. The CDR3: CSVSLGPGLNTEAFF. The CDR3 DNA reads TGCAGCGTTTCCCTAGGCCCAGGGTTAAACACTGAAGCTTTCTTT. The complete variable domain, with remaining parts taken from reference TRBV29-1 and TRBJ1-1, reads SAVISQKPSRDICQRGTSLTIQCQVDSQVTMMFWYRQQPGQSLTLIATANQGSEATYESGFVIDKFPISRPNLTFSTLTVSNMSPEDSSIYLCSVSLGPGLNTEAFFGQGTRLTVV.

J is TRBJ2-7 and V is TRBV7-2, with TRBD2 matching over 10 bases. The CDR3 has 16 residues. The V and J ends lost 0 bases and 1 base, in that order; junction bases with no gene match: 3. CDR1 is SGHTA and CDR2 is FQGNSA in the germline V gene. CDR3 in DNA: TGTGCCAGCAGCTTAGCAGCTAGCGGGGGTTCCTACGAGCAGTACTTC. This translates into CASSLAASGGSYEQYF.

The chain recombines TRBV7-8 with TRBJ1-2, with 7 bases lining up with TRBD1. V shed 4 bases and J 8 bases; nucleotides not matched to a gene: 10. The CDR3 is made up of 14 amino acids. Per the germline V gene, CDR1 is SGHVS and CDR2 is FQNEAQ. The chain's CDR3 is CASSSRQGRSGYTF. As DNA, the CDR3 is TGTGCCAGCAGCTCCCGACAGGGTCGGTCCGGCTACACCTTC.

V gene TRBV29-1 combines with J gene TRBJ2-3; the match to TRBD2 covers 10 bases. CDR1 and CDR2 from the germline V gene are SQVTM and ANQGSEA. The CDR3 sequence is 13 residues long. Trimming cost V 6 bases and J 5 bases; bases outside gene matches: 5. The CDR3 bases are TGCAGCGTAGCACTAGCGGGAATAGATACGCAGTATTTT. Its protein product is CSVALAGIDTQYF.